This T cell receptor beta chain was found in a study of T cells expressing NK-cell markers. Study-level information: Eight donors were sequenced, seven testing HCMV-seropositive and one testing seronegative. Points from the study as a whole: Expanded NKG2C+ T cell clones were not confirmed as HCMV-specific. Topping the CD3+CD56-NKG2C+ fraction as well were these clonotypes, in a few donors.

TCRdb derives one entry per CDR3 protein from the 5' RACE reads, leaving out DNA. The clone table shows 350,000 to 400,000 distinct CDR3 sequences, with the ten largest holding approximately 12%. Of note for this clonotype: Its antigen remains unidentified.

Germline assignment: CDR1 DFQATT and CDR2 SNEGSKA (reference sequence). The CDR3 length is 16 residues. Sequencing was done on a sample of blood T cells: a sorted CD56 or NKG2C T cell subset, CD4+ or CD8+ T cells, or bulk PBMC T cells (not recorded which). The chain carries TRBV20-1 and TRBJ2-3; TCRdb returns TRBD1, unconfirmable since there is no DNA. The source of this sequence is a woman aged 50 to 65 in good health. The chain's CDR3 is CSARRDRVSITDTQYF.